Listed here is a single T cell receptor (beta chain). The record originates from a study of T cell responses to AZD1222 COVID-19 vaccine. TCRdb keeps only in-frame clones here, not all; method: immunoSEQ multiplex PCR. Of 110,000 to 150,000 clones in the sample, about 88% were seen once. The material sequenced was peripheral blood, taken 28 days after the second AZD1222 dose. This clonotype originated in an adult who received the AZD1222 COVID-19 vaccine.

The CDR3 DNA reads as TGTGCCAGCAGCCTATCCACGTTAGGGCAGTATTTT. Protein sequence: CASSLSTLGQYF. This rearrangement joins TRBV3-1 (or the pseudogene TRBV3-2) to TRBJ2-3; no definite D call. With 4 bases removed from V and 11 bases from J, the gap between germline ends came to 13 bases. The CDR3 runs 12 residues. CDR1 and CDR2 from the germline V gene are LGHDT and YNNKEL (reference sequence).